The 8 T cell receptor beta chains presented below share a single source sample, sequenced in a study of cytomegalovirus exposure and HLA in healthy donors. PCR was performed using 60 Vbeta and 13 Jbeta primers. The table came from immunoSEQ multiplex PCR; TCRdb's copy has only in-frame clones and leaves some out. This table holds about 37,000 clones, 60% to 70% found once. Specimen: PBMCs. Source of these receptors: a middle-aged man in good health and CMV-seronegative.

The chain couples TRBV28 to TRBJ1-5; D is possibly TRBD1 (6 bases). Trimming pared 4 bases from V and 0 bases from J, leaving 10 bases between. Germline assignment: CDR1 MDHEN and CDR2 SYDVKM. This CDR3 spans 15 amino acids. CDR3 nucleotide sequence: TGTGCCAGCAGTTCTCCACAGGGTAGCAATCAGCCCCAGCATTTT. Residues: CASSSPQGSNQPQHF.

The CDR3 bases are TGTGCCAGTAGCACCAACAGGAATTCACCCCTCCACTTT. It is translated as CASSTNRNSPLHF. The J gene is TRBJ1-6, the V gene TRBV19; D possibly corresponds to TRBD1 (5 bases). The CDR3 loop spans 13 amino acids. Germline CDR1 LNHDA, CDR2 SQIVND (reference sequence). Between the trimmed V and J ends, which lost 6 bases and 7 bases, there was a span of 10 bases.

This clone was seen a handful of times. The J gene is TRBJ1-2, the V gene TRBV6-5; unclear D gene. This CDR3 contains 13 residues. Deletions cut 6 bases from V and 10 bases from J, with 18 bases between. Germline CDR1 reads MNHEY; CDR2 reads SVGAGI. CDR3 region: CASRPLKEAFYTF. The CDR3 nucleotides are TGTGCCAGCAGGCCCCTAAAGGAGGCCTTCTACACCTTC.

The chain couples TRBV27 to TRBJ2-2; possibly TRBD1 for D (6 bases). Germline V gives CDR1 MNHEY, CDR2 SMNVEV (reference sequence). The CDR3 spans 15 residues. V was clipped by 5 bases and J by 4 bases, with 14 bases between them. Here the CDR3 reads CASSASYRVTGELFF. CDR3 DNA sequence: TGTGCCAGCAGTGCCAGTTACAGGGTCACCGGGGAGCTGTTTTTT.

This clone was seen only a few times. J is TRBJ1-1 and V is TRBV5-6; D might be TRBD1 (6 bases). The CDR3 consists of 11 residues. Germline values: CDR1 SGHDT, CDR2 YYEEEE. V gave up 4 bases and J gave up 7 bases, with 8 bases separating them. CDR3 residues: CASSRGGEAFF. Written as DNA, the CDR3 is TGTGCCAGCAGCAGAGGGGGTGAAGCTTTCTTT.

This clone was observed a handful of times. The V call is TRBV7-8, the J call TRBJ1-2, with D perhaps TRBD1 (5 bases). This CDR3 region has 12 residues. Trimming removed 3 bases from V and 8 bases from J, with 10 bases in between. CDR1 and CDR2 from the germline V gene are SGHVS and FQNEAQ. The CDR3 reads CASSLRDLGYTF. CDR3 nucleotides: TGTGCCAGCAGCTTGCGGGACCTCGGCTACACCTTC.

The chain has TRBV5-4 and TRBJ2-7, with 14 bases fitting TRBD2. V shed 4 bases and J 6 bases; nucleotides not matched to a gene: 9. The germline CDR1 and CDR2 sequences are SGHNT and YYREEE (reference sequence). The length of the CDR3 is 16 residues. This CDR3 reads CASSPQGLAGVGEQYF. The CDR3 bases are TGTGCCAGCAGCCCCCAGGGACTAGCGGGGGTCGGCGAGCAGTACTTC.

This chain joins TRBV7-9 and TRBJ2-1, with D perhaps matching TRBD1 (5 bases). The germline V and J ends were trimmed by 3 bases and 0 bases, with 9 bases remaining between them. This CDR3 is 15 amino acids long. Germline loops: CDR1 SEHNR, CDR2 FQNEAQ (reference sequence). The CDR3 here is CASSLAGRSYNEQFF. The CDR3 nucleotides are TGTGCCAGCAGCTTGGCAGGGCGCTCCTACAATGAGCAGTTCTTC.